This T cell receptor beta chain was sequenced for a study of blood T cell repertoires in COVID-19. Study details: Donors in the United States, Italy and Spain gave samples during acute or convalescent COVID-19. The analysed material was cDNA or gDNA that came from T cells, B-cell-depleted T cells, or PBMCs.

The CDR3 is 16 amino acids. Germline V gene sequence: CDR1 SGHNT, CDR2 YENEEA. Between the trimmed V and J ends, which lost 1 base and 6 bases, there was a span of 16 bases. In the original analysis: Amplification of reference gene primers was used by the study to estimate nucleated cell counts. The data were produced by immunoSEQ multiplex PCR, yet TCRdb's version contains in-frame clones alone and is incomplete. V and J calls and clone size are copied from that table; D and trimming were computed from the DNA. The data contain roughly 380,000 clones, roughly four fifths of them singletons. The clonotype comes from a human donor with acute or convalescent COVID-19. The donor label of this sample is uncertain. The specimen was peripheral blood. The rearrangement links TRBV11-3 to TRBJ2-1; D is possibly TRBD2 (6 bases). DNA of the CDR3: TGTGCCAGCAGCTTAGCTTTTAGCGGAGCCTCCAATGAGCAGTTCTTC. This encodes CASSLAFSGASNEQFF.